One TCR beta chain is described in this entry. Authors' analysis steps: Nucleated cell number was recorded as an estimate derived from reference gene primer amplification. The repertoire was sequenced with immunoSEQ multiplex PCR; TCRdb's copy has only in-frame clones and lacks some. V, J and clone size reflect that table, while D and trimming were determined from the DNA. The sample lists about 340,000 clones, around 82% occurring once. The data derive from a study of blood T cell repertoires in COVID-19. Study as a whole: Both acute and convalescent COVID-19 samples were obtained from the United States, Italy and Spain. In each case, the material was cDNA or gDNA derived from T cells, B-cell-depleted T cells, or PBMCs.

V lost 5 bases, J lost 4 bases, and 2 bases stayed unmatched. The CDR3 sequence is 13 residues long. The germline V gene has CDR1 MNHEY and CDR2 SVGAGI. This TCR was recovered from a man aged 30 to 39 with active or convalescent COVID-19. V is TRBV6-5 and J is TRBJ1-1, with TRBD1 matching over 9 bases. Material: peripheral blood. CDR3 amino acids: CASSLDRGTEAFF. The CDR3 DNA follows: TGTGCCAGCAGTCTGGACAGGGGCACTGAAGCTTTCTTT.